The 29 T cell receptor beta chains listed next were all sequenced from one sample in a study of regulatory T cells in long-lasting Graves disease. Libraries of TCR beta came from iRepertoire HTBI primers plus Arm-PCR of CDR3 regions. TCRdb re-called the multiplex PCR reads through MiXCR, storing one row per CDR3 protein. The sample contains about 500,000 distinct CDR3 sequences, around 12% of which appear only once. Time point given: newly diagnosed GD, antithyroid drugs for less than 3 months. PBMC-derived RNA was used for the TCR library. This same sample was also taken into another study, of T cells in Graves' hyperthyroidism and ophthalmopathy.

Here the sequenced sample was peripheral blood mononuclear cells (PBMCs), taken at new diagnosis, from a patient treated with antithyroid drugs. These receptor sequences come from a young woman with Graves disease.

This clonotype came up many times. In DNA form, the CDR3 reads TGTGCCTGGAGTGTGCAGGGCAATCAGCCCCAGCATTTT. Its translation: CAWSVQGNQPQHF. The chain has TRBV30 and TRBJ1-5; D is unclear. The CDR3 contains 13 residues. Germline CDR1 GTSNPN, CDR2 SVGIG (reference sequence). Trimming took off 0 bases at V and 2 bases at J, with 5 bases between the two ends.

This clonotype was recorded many times. The chain recombines TRBV24-1 with TRBJ2-5, with 8 bases that match TRBD1. The CDR3 runs to 15 residues. Per the germline V gene, CDR1 is KGHDR and CDR2 is SFDVKD. V was pared by 2 bases and J by 4 bases, with 5 bases of the junction left unmatched. The CDR3 protein is CATSDSGQGGETQYF. The CDR3, as DNA: TGTGCCACCAGTGATTCCGGACAGGGTGGAGAGACCCAGTACTTC.

This clonotype was detected many times. The chain employs TRBV20-1 and TRBJ2-5, with 11 bases identical to TRBD2. The junction had 8 bases not matched to a gene; V was cut back by 1 base and J by 1 base. This CDR3 contains 17 residues. Germline-derived CDR1 and CDR2 are DFQATT and SNEGSKA (reference sequence). CDR3 sequence reads: CSARVVPGLAAQETQYF. The CDR3 DNA sequence: TGCAGTGCTAGAGTTGTACCGGGACTAGCGGCCCAAGAGACCCAGTACTTC.

The chain combines TRBV3-1 with TRBJ1-1, with D possibly TRBD1 on 5 matching bases. This CDR3 is built from 16 residues. The germline CDR1 and CDR2 sequences are LGHDT and YNNKEL (reference sequence). Trimming pared 1 base from V and 0 bases from J, leaving 12 bases between. CDR3 coding DNA: TGTGCCAGCAGCCAAGCAGCTCAGGGCATGAACACTGAAGCTTTCTTT. This translates into CASSQAAQGMNTEAFF. Combining the CDR3 with reference TRBV3-1 and TRBJ1-1 gives the whole variable domain DTAVSQTPKYLVTQMGNDKSIKCEQNLGHDTMYWYKQDSKKFLKIMFSYNNKELIINETVPNRFSPKSPDKAHLNLHINSLELGDSAVYFCASSQAAQGMNTEAFFGQGTRLTVV.

At least ten counts were recorded for this clonotype. This chain connects TRBV6-1 to TRBJ2-1; D is undetermined. V was clipped by 2 bases and J by 5 bases, with 7 bases between them. The germline V gene encodes CDR1 MNHNS and CDR2 SASEGT. The CDR3 consists of 13 residues. Here the CDR3 DNA reads TGTGCCAGCAGTGAATTACAGCACAATGAGCAGTTCTTC. Its protein is CASSELQHNEQFF.

This clonotype was observed many times. The rearrangement joins TRBV7-7 to TRBJ2-2; TRBD2 agrees at 10 bases. The CDR3 totals 16 residues. The V segment lost 2 bases and the J segment 2 bases; nucleotides outside the gene matches: 2. Looked up from germline, CDR1 is SSHAT and CDR2 is FNYEAQ (reference sequence). CDR3 sequence reads: CASSLLAGVNTGELFF. CDR3 sequence (DNA): TGTGCCAGCAGCTTACTAGCGGGAGTAAACACCGGGGAGCTGTTTTTT.

This clonotype was observed many times. V and J are TRBV20-1 and TRBJ1-1; tentatively, D is TRBD1 (5 bases). From germline, CDR1 is DFQATT and CDR2 SNEGSKA (reference sequence). This CDR3 spans 13 amino acids. V was clipped by 6 bases and J by 0 bases, with 11 bases between them. The CDR3 spells CSAPKGVNTEAFF. The CDR3 nucleotides are TGCAGTGCCCCCAAAGGGGTGAACACTGAAGCTTTCTTT.

The rearrangement joins TRBV6-2 or TRBV6-3 to TRBJ1-1; D is perhaps TRBD1 (6 bases). With 9 bases removed from V and 8 bases from J, the gap between germline ends came to 13 bases. This CDR3 is built from 11 residues. Germline-derived CDR1 and CDR2 are MNHEY and SVGEGT. CDR3 amino acids: CASDSRGEAFF. The CDR3 DNA reads as TGTGCCAGTGATAGTAGGGGGGAAGCTTTCTTT.

This clonotype has a count of ten or more. This chain links TRBV9 with TRBJ2-1; D perhaps matches TRBD2 (6 bases). CDR3 length: 15 amino acids. Looked up from germline, CDR1 is SGDLS and CDR2 is YYNGEE. With 0 bases removed from V and 5 bases from J, the gap between germline ends came to 12 bases. The CDR3 loop reads CASSVGLASNNEQFF. The CDR3 DNA is TGTGCCAGCAGCGTAGGGCTAGCGTCGAACAATGAGCAGTTCTTC.

This clonotype was seen more than once but under ten times. This may arise from a read error, as a much more abundant clone is one base away. The genes are TRBV25-1 and TRBJ1-4; tentative D call: TRBD1 (6 bases). Germline lookup yields CDR1 MGHDK and CDR2 SYGVNS. The CDR3 loop spans 14 amino acids. With 7 bases removed from V and 0 bases from J, the gap between germline ends came to 9 bases. Written as DNA, the CDR3 is TGTGCCAGCACTGACAGGCCAACTAATGAAAAACTGTTTTTT. Its protein product is CASTDRPTNEKLFF.

This clonotype occurred many times. The genes are TRBV5-1 and TRBJ2-5; D unresolved. The germline V and J ends were trimmed by 3 bases and 3 bases, with 3 bases remaining between them. The CDR3 length is 11 residues. From germline, CDR1 is SGHRS and CDR2 YFSETQ. The CDR3 is CASSWEETQYF. The CDR3 DNA reads as TGCGCCAGCAGCTGGGAAGAGACCCAGTACTTC.

The V and J genes are TRBV6-2 or TRBV6-3 and TRBJ2-7; 10 nucleotides agree with TRBD2. CDR1 and CDR2 from the germline V gene are MNHEY and SVGEGT. V was pared by 2 bases and J by 5 bases, with 6 bases of the junction left unmatched. The CDR3 has 15 residues. DNA of the CDR3: TGTGCCAGCAGTTACCCACAGCGGGAGGGGGACGAGCAGTACTTC. Protein: CASSYPQREGDEQYF.

This clonotype was found many times. The chain employs TRBV2 and TRBJ1-4; D is unresolved. CDR1 is SNHLY, CDR2 FYNNEI, per germline. The CDR3 loop spans 16 amino acids. The V end lost 2 bases, the J end lost 5 bases, and 15 bases lay between the germline ends. CDR3: CASSENLDLSNEKLFF. The CDR3, as DNA: TGTGCCAGCAGTGAAAATCTTGACCTTTCGAATGAAAAACTGTTTTTT.

This clonotype was detected many times. V gene TRBV11-2 combines with J gene TRBJ2-1; D is possibly TRBD2 (5 bases). This CDR3 is 14 amino acids long. Germline V gene data show CDR1 as SGHAT and CDR2 as FQNNGV. Trimming left V 6 bases short and J 7 bases short, with 16 bases between. CDR3 sequence (DNA): TGTGCCAGCAGGCCCCTTGAGGGTCGGAATGAGCAGTTCTTC. Its translation: CASRPLEGRNEQFF.

There are many counts of this clonotype. The J gene is TRBJ1-6, the V gene TRBV2; D is possibly TRBD1 (5 bases). Germline CDR1 is SNHLY and CDR2 is FYNNEI. The CDR3 extends over 15 amino acids. Trimming left V 2 bases short and J 8 bases short, with 13 bases between. The CDR3 region has the DNA TGTGCCAGCAGTGAAAATGGGGGAGTTGATTCACCCCTCCACTTT. It codes for CASSENGGVDSPLHF.

The chain couples TRBV20-1 to TRBJ1-1; weak D call: TRBD1 (5 bases). V was cut by 4 bases and J by 5 bases, with 11 bases left in between. Per the germline V gene, CDR1 is DFQATT and CDR2 is SNEGSKA (reference sequence). There are 12 residues in the CDR3. The chain's CDR3 is CSAIRGLTEAFF. The CDR3 bases are TGCAGTGCTATAAGGGGTTTAACTGAAGCTTTCTTT.

The table lists this clonotype with many counts. The chain recombines TRBV11-2 with TRBJ2-1; 7 nucleotides line up with TRBD2. The germline gives CDR1 SGHAT, CDR2 FQNNGV. This CDR3 region has 13 residues. The trim removed 5 bases at V and 6 bases at J, leaving 4 bases unmatched. CDR3 residues: CASSQGGSNEQFF. CDR3 nucleotides: TGTGCCAGCAGCCAGGGCGGGAGCAATGAGCAGTTCTTC. Based on the CDR3 plus reference TRBV11-2 and TRBJ2-1, the full variable domain is EAGVAQSPRYKIIEKRQSVAFWCNPISGHATLYWYQQILGQGPKLLIQFQNNGVVDDSQLPKDRFSAERLKGVDSTLKIQPAKLEDSAVYLCASSQGGSNEQFFGPGTRLTVL.

This clonotype has a handful of counts. The rearrangement uses TRBV19 and TRBJ2-7; possible D gene TRBD2, 5 bases. Between the trimmed V and J ends, which lost 4 bases and 3 bases, there was a span of 10 bases. This CDR3 is built from 13 residues. Germline V gene lookup returns CDR1 LNHDA and CDR2 SQIVND (reference sequence). CDR3: CASSNGLIYEQYF. The CDR3 bases are TGTGCCAGTAGTAACGGACTTATCTACGAGCAGTACTTC.

This clonotype has at least ten counts. This chain joins TRBV6-2 or TRBV6-3 and TRBJ2-5; TRBD2 agrees at 10 bases. Germline V gene lookup returns CDR1 MNHEY and CDR2 SVGEGT. The CDR3 loop spans 15 amino acids. Trimming at V came to 6 bases and at J to 2 bases, leaving 6 bases not matched to a gene. This CDR3 reads CASSRSGRGQETQYF. CDR3 sequence (DNA): TGTGCCAGCAGCCGAAGCGGGAGGGGACAAGAGACCCAGTACTTC.

This clonotype was detected only a few times. The chain joins TRBV19 to TRBJ1-6; TRBD1 aligns across 9 bases. The V gene end was trimmed by 8 bases and the J gene end by 7 bases; junction bases not matched to a gene: 18. This CDR3 comprises 18 residues. CDR1 is LNHDA and CDR2 is SQIVND in the germline V gene (reference sequence). CDR3 in amino acids: CASGSPPGTGRTNSPLHF. CDR3 DNA sequence: TGTGCCAGTGGATCACCTCCCGGGACAGGGCGTACGAATTCACCCCTCCACTTT.

This clonotype has just a few counts. V and J are TRBV25-1 and TRBJ1-1; D perhaps matches TRBD1 (5 bases). V gave up 1 base and J gave up 1 base, with 7 bases separating them. The CDR3 extends over 14 amino acids. Germline loops: CDR1 MGHDK, CDR2 SYGVNS. The CDR3 loop is CASSESQGNTEAFF. CDR3 DNA: TGTGCCAGCAGTGAATCGCAGGGGAACACTGAAGCTTTCTTT.

This clonotype was recorded at least ten times. The rearrangement uses TRBV12-3 or TRBV12-4 and TRBJ2-7; 10 positions agree with TRBD1. V was pared by 7 bases and J by 1 base, with 7 bases of the junction left unmatched. CDR3 size: 15 residues. The CDR3 sequence is CASTWGTGDSYEQYF. The CDR3, as DNA: TGTGCCAGCACCTGGGGGACAGGGGATTCCTACGAGCAGTACTTC.

This clonotype occurred a few times. CDR3 in amino acids: CASSTRADTEAFF. Here the CDR3 DNA reads TGTGCCAGCAGCACCAGAGCAGACACTGAAGCTTTCTTT. This chain uses TRBV27 with TRBJ1-1; D remains ambiguous. Germline V lookup: CDR1 MNHEY, CDR2 SMNVEV (reference sequence). The ends were cut back, 6 bases at V and 3 bases at J, with 11 bases in the middle. The CDR3 extends over 13 amino acids.

The chain combines TRBV11-1 with TRBJ1-1; D may be TRBD1 (5 bases). CDR3 length: 15 amino acids. Germline V gives CDR1 SGHAT, CDR2 FQDESV (reference sequence). Trimming took 11 bases from V and 1 from J, leaving 20 bases between them. The CDR3 bases are TGTGCCGACAGCCAAGAAGGGACTCCGAACACTGAAGCTTTCTTT. Translating it yields CADSQEGTPNTEAFF.

This clonotype came up many times. V gene TRBV19 combines with J gene TRBJ2-5, with a weak D call TRBD2 (6 bases). The germline gives CDR1 LNHDA, CDR2 SQIVND (reference sequence). CDR3 length: 13 residues. V was pared by 6 bases and J by 2 bases, with 10 bases between. DNA of the CDR3: TGTGCCAGTAGCAGACTAGGTCAAGAGACCCAGTACTTC. Its protein is CASSRLGQETQYF.

This clonotype was detected ten times or more. The chain employs TRBV12-3 or TRBV12-4 and TRBJ2-5, with a tentative D call TRBD1 (6 bases). The CDR3 is made up of 16 amino acids. The ends were cut back, 7 bases at V and 5 bases at J, with 23 bases in the middle. The CDR3 protein is CASTQGRGSTAETQYF. CDR3 DNA sequence: TGTGCCAGCACACAGGGCAGGGGCTCCACGGCGGAGACCCAGTACTTC.

This clonotype has a count of ten or more. The chain recombines TRBV2 with TRBJ2-2, with 7 bases lining up with TRBD1. Trimming removed 8 bases from V and 0 bases from J; junction bases left unmatched: 9. This CDR3 is 16 amino acids long. The V gene's germline CDR1 is SNHLY and CDR2 FYNNEI. DNA of the CDR3: TGTGCCAGCTCGCAAACCGGGACAGCGAACACCGGGGAGCTGTTTTTT. It encodes CASSQTGTANTGELFF.

This clonotype has a handful of counts. The chain recombines TRBV20-1 with TRBJ2-2; TRBD2 matches 9 bases. V was clipped by 1 base and J by 3 bases; unmatched bases: 0. CDR3 size: 14 residues. Germline values: CDR1 DFQATT, CDR2 SNEGSKA (reference sequence). CDR3 bases: TGCAGTGCTAGAGCTAGCGGGGACACCGGGGAGCTGTTTTTT. It is translated as CSARASGDTGELFF.

This clonotype was counted at least ten times. This chain connects TRBV3-1 to TRBJ2-7, with 7 bases that match TRBD2. The CDR3 runs 13 residues. CDR1 is LGHDT and CDR2 is YNNKEL in the germline V gene (reference sequence). J was trimmed by 4 bases and V by 1 base; bases with no gene match: 1. The CDR3 region has the DNA TGTGCCAGCAGCCAAGGGACTAGATACGAGCAGTACTTC. Translation gives CASSQGTRYEQYF.